This TCR beta chain stems from a study of T cell repertoires in cytomegalovirus infection. CDR1 is LNHNV and CDR2 is YYDKDF in the germline V gene (reference sequence). With 5 bases removed from V and 7 bases from J, the gap between germline ends came to 12 bases. The CDR3 runs to 14 residues. This clonotype occurred a few times. Its antigen is currently unknown. One entry per CDR3 protein, called by TCRdb with MiXCR from the reads. The sample lists about 770,000 distinct CDR3 sequences; 25% to 35% were seen once. Source: cultured CD8+ T cells from PBMCs, taken from culture after CMV antigen stimulation. The TCR comes from a human donor in good health (CMV status not recorded). Some clones in this sample may be carry-over from other donors' samples. This sequence joins TRBV15 and TRBJ1-6; D is unresolved. The DNA of the CDR3 is TGTGCCACCAGCGAGTCGCGGCTAAATTCACCCCTCCACTTT. Translation gives CATSESRLNSPLHF.